This TCR beta chain is drawn from a study of blood T cell repertoires in COVID-19. This CDR3 region has 16 residues. Germline V gives CDR1 SQVTM, CDR2 ANQGSEA. Trimming left V 2 bases short and J 7 bases short, with 23 bases between. Clones were read by immunoSEQ multiplex PCR, and TCRdb kept only the in-frame ones, dropping some. The sample contains around 700,000 clones, 85% to 90% of which appear only once. The TCR comes from a woman between 18 and 29 years old with acute or convalescent COVID-19. The specimen was peripheral blood. The rearrangement joins TRBV29-1 to TRBJ1-2, with D maybe TRBD1 (6 bases). The CDR3 loop reads CSVESREGHHLGGYTF. The CDR3, as DNA: TGCAGCGTTGAATCTCGCGAGGGACACCACCTAGGTGGCTACACCTTC. Filled out from reference TRBV29-1 and TRBJ1-2, the complete variable domain reads SAVISQKPSRDICQRGTSLTIQCQVDSQVTMMFWYRQQPGQSLTLIATANQGSEATYESGFVIDKFPISRPNLTFSTLTVSNMSPEDSSIYLCSVESREGHHLGGYTFGSGTRLTVV.